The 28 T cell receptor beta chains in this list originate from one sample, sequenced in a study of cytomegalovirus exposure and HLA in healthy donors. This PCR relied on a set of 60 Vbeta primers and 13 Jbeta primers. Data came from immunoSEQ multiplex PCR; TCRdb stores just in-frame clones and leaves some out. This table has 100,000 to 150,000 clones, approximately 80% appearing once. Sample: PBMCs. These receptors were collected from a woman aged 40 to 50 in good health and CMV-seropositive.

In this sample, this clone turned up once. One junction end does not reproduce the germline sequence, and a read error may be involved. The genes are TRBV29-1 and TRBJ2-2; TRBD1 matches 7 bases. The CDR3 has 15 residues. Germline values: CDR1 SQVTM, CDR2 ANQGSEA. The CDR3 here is CSVEVRDRNTGELFF. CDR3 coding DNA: TGCAGCGTCGAAGTCCGGGACAGAAACACCGGGGAGCTGTTTTTT.

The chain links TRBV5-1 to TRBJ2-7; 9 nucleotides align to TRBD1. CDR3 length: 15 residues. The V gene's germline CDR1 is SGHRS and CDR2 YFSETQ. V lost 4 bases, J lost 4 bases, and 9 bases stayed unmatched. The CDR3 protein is CASSHSGTGQYEQYF. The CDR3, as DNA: TGCGCCAGCAGCCACTCCGGGACAGGGCAGTACGAGCAGTACTTC.

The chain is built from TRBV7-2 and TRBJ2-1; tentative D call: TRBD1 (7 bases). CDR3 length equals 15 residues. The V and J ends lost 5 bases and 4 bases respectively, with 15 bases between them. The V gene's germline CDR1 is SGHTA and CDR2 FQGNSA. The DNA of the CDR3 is TGTGCCAGCAGCCCCGGAGGGACAGCGTACAATGAGCAGTTCTTC. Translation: CASSPGGTAYNEQFF.

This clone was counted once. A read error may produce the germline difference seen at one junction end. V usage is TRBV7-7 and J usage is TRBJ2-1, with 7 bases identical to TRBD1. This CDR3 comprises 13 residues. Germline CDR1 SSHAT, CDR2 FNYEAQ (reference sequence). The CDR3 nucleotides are TGTGCTAGCAGCTTAGCACCGGACAGGGAGCAGTTCTTC. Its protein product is CASSLAPDREQFF.

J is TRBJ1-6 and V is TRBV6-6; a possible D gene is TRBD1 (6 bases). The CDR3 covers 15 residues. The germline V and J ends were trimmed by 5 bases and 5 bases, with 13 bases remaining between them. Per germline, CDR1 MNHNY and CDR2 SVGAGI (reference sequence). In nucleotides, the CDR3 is TGTGCCAGCAGTCGGGACACCCGAAATAATTCACCCCTCCACTTT. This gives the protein CASSRDTRNNSPLHF.

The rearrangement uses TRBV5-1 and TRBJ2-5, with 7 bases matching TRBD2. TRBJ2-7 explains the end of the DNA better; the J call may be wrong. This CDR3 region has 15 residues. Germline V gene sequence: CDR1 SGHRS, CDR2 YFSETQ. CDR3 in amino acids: CASSPAGGSSYEQYF. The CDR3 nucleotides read TGCGCCAGCAGCCCCGCCGGGGGGAGCTCCTACGAGCAGTACTTC.

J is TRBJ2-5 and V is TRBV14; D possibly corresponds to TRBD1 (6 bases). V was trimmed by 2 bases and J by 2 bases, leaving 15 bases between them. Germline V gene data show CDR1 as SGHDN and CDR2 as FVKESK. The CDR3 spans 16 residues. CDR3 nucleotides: TGTGCCAGCAGCCAACTAGCTAACAGGGCACAAGAGACCCAGTACTTC. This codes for CASSQLANRAQETQYF. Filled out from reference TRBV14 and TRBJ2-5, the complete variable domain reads EAGVTQFPSHSVIEKGQTVTLRCDPISGHDNLYWYRRVMGKEIKFLLHFVKESKQDESGMPNNRFLAERTGGTYSTLKVQPAELEDSGVYFCASSQLANRAQETQYFGPGTRLLVL.

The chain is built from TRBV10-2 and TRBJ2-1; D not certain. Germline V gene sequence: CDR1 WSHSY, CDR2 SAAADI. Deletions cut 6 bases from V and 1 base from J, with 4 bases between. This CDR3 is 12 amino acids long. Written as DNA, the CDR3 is TGCGCCAGCAGACAGTCCTACAATGAGCAGTTCTTC. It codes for CASRQSYNEQFF.

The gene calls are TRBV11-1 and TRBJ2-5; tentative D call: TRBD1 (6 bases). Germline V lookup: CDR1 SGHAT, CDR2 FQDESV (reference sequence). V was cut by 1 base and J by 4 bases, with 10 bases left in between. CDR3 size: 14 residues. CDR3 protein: CASSLDRAGETQYF. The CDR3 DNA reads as TGTGCCAGCAGCTTAGACAGGGCAGGAGAGACCCAGTACTTC. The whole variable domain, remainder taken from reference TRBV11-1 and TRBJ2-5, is EAEVAQSPRYKITEKSQAVAFWCDPISGHATLYWYRQILGQGPELLVQFQDESVVDDSQLPKDRFSAERLKGVDSTLKIQPAELGDSAMYLCASSLDRAGETQYFGPGTRLLVL.

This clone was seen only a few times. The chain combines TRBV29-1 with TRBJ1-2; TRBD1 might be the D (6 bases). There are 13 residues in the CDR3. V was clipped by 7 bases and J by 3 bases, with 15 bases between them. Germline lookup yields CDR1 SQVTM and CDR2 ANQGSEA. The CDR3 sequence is CSGGPQGDYGYTF. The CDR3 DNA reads TGCAGCGGCGGACCACAGGGTGACTATGGCTACACCTTC.

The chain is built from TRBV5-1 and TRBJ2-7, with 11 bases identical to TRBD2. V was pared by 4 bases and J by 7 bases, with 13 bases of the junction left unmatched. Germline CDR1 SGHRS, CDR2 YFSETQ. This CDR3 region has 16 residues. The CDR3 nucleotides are TGCGCCAGCAGCCTAACTAGCGGGAGCCCATCTGGGGAGCAGTACTTC. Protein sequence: CASSLTSGSPSGEQYF.

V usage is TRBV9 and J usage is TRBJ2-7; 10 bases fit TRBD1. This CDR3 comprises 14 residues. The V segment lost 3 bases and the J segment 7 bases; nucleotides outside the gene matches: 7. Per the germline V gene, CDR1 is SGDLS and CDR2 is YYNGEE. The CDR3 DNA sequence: TGTGCCAGCAGCGCGACAGGGGGCGCTTATGAGCAGTACTTC. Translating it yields CASSATGGAYEQYF.

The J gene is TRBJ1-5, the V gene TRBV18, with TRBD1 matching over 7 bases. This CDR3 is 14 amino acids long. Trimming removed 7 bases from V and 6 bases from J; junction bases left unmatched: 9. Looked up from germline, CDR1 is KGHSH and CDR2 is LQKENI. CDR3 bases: TGTGCCAGCTATCCGACAGGGTCCGGTCAGCCCCAGCATTTT. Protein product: CASYPTGSGQPQHF.

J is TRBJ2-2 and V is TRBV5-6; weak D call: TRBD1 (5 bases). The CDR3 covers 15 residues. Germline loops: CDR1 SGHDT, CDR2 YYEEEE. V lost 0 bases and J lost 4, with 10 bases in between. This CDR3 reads CASSLGGASTGELFF. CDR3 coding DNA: TGTGCCAGCAGCTTGGGTGGGGCGAGCACCGGGGAGCTGTTTTTT.

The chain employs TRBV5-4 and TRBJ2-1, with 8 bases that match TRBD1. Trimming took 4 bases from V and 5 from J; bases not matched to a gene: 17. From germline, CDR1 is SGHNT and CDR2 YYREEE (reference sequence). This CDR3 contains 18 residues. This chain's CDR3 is CASSRRFRGPRIDNEQFF. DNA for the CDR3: TGTGCCAGCAGCCGCCGTTTCAGGGGGCCACGAATAGACAATGAGCAGTTCTTC.

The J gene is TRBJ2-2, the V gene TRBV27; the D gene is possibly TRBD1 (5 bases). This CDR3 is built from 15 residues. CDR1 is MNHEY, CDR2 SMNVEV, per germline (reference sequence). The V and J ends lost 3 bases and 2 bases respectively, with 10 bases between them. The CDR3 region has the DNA TGTGCCAGCAGTTTTTCGGACACCAACACCGGGGAGCTGTTTTTT. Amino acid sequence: CASSFSDTNTGELFF.

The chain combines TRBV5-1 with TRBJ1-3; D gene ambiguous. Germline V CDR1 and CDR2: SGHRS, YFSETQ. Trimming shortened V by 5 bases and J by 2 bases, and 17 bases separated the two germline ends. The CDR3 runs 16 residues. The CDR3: CASSLSGMNTGNTIYF. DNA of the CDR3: TGCGCCAGCAGTTTAAGCGGAATGAATACTGGAAACACCATATATTTT.

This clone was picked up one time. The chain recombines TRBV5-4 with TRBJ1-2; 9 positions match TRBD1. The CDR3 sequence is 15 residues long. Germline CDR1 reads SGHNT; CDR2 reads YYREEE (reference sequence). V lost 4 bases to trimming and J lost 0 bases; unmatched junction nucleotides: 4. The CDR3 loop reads CASSPGTGTNYGYTF. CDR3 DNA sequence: TGTGCCAGCAGCCCGGGGACAGGGACTAACTATGGCTACACCTTC.

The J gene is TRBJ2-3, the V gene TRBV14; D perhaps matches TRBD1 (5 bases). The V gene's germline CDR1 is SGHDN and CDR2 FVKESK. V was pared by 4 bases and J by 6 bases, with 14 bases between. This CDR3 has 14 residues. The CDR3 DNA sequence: TGTGCCAGCAGCCTTCGACAGTTCTCGGATACGCAGTATTTT. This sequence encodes CASSLRQFSDTQYF.

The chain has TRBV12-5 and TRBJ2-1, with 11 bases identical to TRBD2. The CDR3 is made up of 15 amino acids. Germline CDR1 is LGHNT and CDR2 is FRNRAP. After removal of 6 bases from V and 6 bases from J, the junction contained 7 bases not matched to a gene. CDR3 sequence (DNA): TGTGCTAGTGGACTCGGACTAGCGGGCCTCAATGAGCAGTTCTTC. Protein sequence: CASGLGLAGLNEQFF.

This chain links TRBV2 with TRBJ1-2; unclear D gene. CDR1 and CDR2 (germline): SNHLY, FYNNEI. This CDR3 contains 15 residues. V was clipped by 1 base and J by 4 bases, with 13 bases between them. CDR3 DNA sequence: TGTGCCAGCAGTGAAGATCACCCGGTTATCTATGGCTACACCTTC. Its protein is CASSEDHPVIYGYTF.

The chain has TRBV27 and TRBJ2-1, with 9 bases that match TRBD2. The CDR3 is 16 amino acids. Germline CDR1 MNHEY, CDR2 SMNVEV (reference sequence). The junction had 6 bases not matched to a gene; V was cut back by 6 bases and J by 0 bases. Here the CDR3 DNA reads TGTGCCAGCAGCAGTAATAGCGGGAGCTCCTACAATGAGCAGTTCTTC. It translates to CASSSNSGSSYNEQFF.

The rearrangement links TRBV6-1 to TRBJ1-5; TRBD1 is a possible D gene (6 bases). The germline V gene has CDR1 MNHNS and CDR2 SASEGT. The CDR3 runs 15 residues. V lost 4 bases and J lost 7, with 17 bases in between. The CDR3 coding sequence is TGTGCCAGCAGTGTAGCAGCAGGGGACGGACAGCCCCAGCATTTT. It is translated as CASSVAAGDGQPQHF.

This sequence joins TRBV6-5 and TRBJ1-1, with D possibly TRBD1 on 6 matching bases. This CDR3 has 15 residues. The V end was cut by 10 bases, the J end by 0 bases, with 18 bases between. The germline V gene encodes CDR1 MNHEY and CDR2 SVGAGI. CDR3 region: CATLGQNVMNTEAFF. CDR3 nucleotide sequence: TGTGCCACCCTAGGACAGAACGTAATGAACACTGAAGCTTTCTTT.

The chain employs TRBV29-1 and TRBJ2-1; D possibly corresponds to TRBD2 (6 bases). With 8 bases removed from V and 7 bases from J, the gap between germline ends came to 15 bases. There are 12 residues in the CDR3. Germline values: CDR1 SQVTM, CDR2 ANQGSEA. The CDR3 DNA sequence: TGCAGCTCCATGGAGGGGCGGAATGAGCAGTTCTTC. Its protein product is CSSMEGRNEQFF.

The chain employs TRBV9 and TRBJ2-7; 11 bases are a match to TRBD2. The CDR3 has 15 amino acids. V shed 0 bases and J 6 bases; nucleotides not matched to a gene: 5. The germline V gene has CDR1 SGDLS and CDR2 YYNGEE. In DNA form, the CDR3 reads TGTGCCAGCAGCGTAGCTCTGGGACTAGCGGCCGAGCAGTACTTC. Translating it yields CASSVALGLAAEQYF.

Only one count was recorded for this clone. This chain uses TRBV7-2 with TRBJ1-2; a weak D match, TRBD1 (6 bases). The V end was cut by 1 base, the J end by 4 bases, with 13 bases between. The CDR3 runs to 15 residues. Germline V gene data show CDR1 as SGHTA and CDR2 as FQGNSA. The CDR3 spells CASSLDGGGPYGYTF. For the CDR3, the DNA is TGTGCCAGCAGCTTAGATGGGGGGGGGCCCTATGGCTACACCTTC. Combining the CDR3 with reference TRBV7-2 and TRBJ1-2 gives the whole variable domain GAGVSQSPSNKVTEKGKDVELRCDPISGHTALYWYRQSLGQGLEFLIYFQGNSAPDKSGLPSDRFSAERTGGSVSTLTIQRTQQEDSAVYLCASSLDGGGPYGYTFGSGTRLTVV.

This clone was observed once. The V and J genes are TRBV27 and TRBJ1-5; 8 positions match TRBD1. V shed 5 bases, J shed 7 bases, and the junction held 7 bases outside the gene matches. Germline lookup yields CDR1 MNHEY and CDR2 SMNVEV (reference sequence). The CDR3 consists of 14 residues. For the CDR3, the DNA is TGTGCCAGCAGTGACAGGGGTAGCGGGCAGCCCCAGCATTTT. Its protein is CASSDRGSGQPQHF.